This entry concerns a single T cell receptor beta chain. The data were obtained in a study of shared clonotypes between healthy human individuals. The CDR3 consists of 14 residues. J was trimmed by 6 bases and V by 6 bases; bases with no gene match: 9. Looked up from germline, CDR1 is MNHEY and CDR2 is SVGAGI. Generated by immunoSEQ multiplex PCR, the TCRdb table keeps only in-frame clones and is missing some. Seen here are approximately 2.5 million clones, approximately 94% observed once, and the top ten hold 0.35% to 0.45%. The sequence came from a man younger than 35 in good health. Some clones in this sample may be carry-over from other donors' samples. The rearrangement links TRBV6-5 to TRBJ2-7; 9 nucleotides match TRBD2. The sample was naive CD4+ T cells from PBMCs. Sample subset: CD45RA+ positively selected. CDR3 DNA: TGTGCCAGCAGATCCCTAGCGGGAAGACTCGAGCAGTACTTC. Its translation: CASRSLAGRLEQYF.